This entry lists 32 T cell receptor beta chains sequenced from one sample in a study of CD8+CD57+ T cells in acquired aplastic anemia. Patients chosen for sequencing had shown CD8+CD57+ cell expansion by flow cytometry. Genomic DNA was employed as the template in profiling TCR beta VDJ and CDR3. TCRdb processed the reads anew with MiXCR; each CDR3 protein has one entry. The sample carries 55,000 to 60,000 distinct CDR3 sequences, approximately 54% recorded once. Sequenced: sorted CD4+, CD8+, or CD8+CD57+ T cells (not recorded which) from PBMCs. Source of these receptors: a human donor with aplastic anemia.

The chain's CDR3 is CASSQEFGTDTQYF. CDR3 bases: TGTGCCAGCAGCCAAGAATTCGGCACAGATACGCAGTATTTT. The rearrangement joins TRBV3-1 to TRBJ2-3; D unclear. CDR3 length: 14 residues. The V end was cut by 0 bases, the J end by 1 base, with 5 bases between. Germline values: CDR1 LGHDT, CDR2 YNNKEL (reference sequence).

This clonotype was observed a few times. The V and J genes are TRBV7-3 and TRBJ2-3; 10 nucleotides agree with TRBD2. The length of the CDR3 is 15 residues. Germline lookup yields CDR1 SGHTA and CDR2 FQGTGA. V was clipped by 4 bases and J by 4 bases; unmatched bases: 5. The CDR3 nucleotides are TGTGCCAGCAGCTCCAGCGGGGGGGCATCAGATACGCAGTATTTT. Encoded protein: CASSSSGGASDTQYF.

This clonotype was seen a single time. V is TRBV10-3 and J is TRBJ2-1; 8 bases fit TRBD2. Germline assignment: CDR1 ENHRY and CDR2 SYGVKD. J lost 3 bases, V lost 7 bases, and 5 bases had no gene match. The CDR3 spans 14 residues. The CDR3 sequence is CAIKEREYYNEQFF. The CDR3 nucleotides read TGTGCCATCAAGGAGCGGGAGTACTACAATGAGCAGTTCTTC.

This chain connects TRBV7-2 to TRBJ1-2; D uncertain. V lost 5 bases and J lost 2, with 9 bases in between. The CDR3 spans 13 residues. CDR1 is SGHTA and CDR2 is FQGNSA in the germline V gene. CDR3 bases: TGTGCCAGCAGCCCGGACGTGAACTATGGCTACACCTTC. Its translation is CASSPDVNYGYTF.

The CDR3 DNA follows: TGTGCCAGCAGCTTAGGGCTAGCGGGAAATGAGCAGTTCTTC. It is translated as CASSLGLAGNEQFF. The chain carries TRBV7-2 and TRBJ2-1; 9 bases agree with TRBD2. V lost 1 base, J lost 7 bases, and 2 bases stayed unmatched. Germline V gene lookup returns CDR1 SGHTA and CDR2 FQGNSA. The length of the CDR3 is 14 residues. The complete variable domain, with remaining parts taken from reference TRBV7-2 and TRBJ2-1, reads GAGVSQSPSNKVTEKGKDVELRCDPISGHTALYWYRQSLGQGLEFLIYFQGNSAPDKSGLPSDRFSAERTGGSVSTLTIQRTQQEDSAVYLCASSLGLAGNEQFFGPGTRLTVL.

The chain is built from TRBV7-3 and TRBJ1-4; D gene unclear. This CDR3 is built from 13 residues. Germline lookup yields CDR1 SGHTA and CDR2 FQGTGA. Trimming took off 8 bases at V and 2 bases at J, with 9 bases between the two ends. CDR3 DNA sequence: TGTGCCAGCCCCGGACTGACTAATGAAAAACTGTTTTTT. Protein sequence: CASPGLTNEKLFF.

The chain has TRBV10-1 and TRBJ1-4, with no clear D. The CDR3 is 14 residues long. CDR1 and CDR2 (germline): WNHNN, SYGVQD (reference sequence). Trimming removed 3 bases at V and 7 bases at J, with 12 bases between. The CDR3 sequence: CASSDRGVSEKLFF. CDR3 in DNA: TGCGCCAGCAGTGACCGGGGAGTTAGTGAAAAACTGTTTTTT.

The chain recombines TRBV7-2 with TRBJ2-7; maybe TRBD1 (5 bases). Trimming shortened V by 1 base and J by 1 base, and 11 bases separated the two germline ends. Germline V gene sequence: CDR1 SGHTA, CDR2 FQGNSA. The CDR3 is 15 residues long. The CDR3: CASSLDPGPSYEQYF. The DNA of the CDR3 is TGTGCCAGCAGCTTAGATCCAGGGCCTTCCTACGAGCAGTACTTC.

The chain carries TRBV7-2 and TRBJ2-7; no clear D gene. V was trimmed by 7 bases and J by 3 bases, leaving 13 bases between them. CDR3 size: 13 residues. CDR1 and CDR2 (germline): SGHTA, FQGNSA. In nucleotides, the CDR3 is TGTGCCAGCACCCCGGGCCACTACTACGAGCAGTACTTC. Its translation: CASTPGHYYEQYF. The whole variable domain, remainder taken from reference TRBV7-2 and TRBJ2-7, is GAGVSQSPSNKVTEKGKDVELRCDPISGHTALYWYRQSLGQGLEFLIYFQGNSAPDKSGLPSDRFSAERTGGSVSTLTIQRTQQEDSAVYLCASTPGHYYEQYFGPGTRLTVT.

This chain links TRBV7-9 with TRBJ1-1; D is unclear. Germline lookup yields CDR1 SEHNR and CDR2 FQNEAQ (reference sequence). Trimming left V 5 bases short and J 1 base short, with 5 bases between. The CDR3 has 12 amino acids. In DNA form, the CDR3 reads TGTGCCAGCAGCCTGCAGAACACTGAAGCTTTCTTT. Translation: CASSLQNTEAFF.

This clonotype showed up just a few times. The gene calls are TRBV25-1 and TRBJ1-6; D remains unclear. Germline V lookup: CDR1 MGHDK, CDR2 SYGVNS. CDR3 length: 14 amino acids. The V end lost 0 bases, the J end lost 8 bases, and 8 bases lay between the germline ends. The CDR3 bases are TGTGCCAGCAGTGAATACTTAACCGATTCACCCCTCCACTTT. It codes for CASSEYLTDSPLHF.

This clonotype has at least ten counts. The CDR3 protein is CASSHYTEAFF. The DNA of the CDR3 is TGCGCCAGCAGCCATTACACTGAAGCTTTCTTT. V is TRBV4-1 and J is TRBJ1-1; unclear D gene. CDR1 is MGHRA, CDR2 YSYEKL, per germline. The CDR3 is 11 amino acids. Trimming took 3 bases from V and 3 from J, leaving 2 bases between them.

This chain joins TRBV14 and TRBJ1-3; D is ambiguous. V gave up 5 bases and J gave up 8 bases, with 10 bases separating them. The CDR3 is 12 residues long. CDR1 and CDR2 (germline): SGHDN, FVKESK. CDR3 DNA: TGTGCCAGCAGCGACGATCTTTACACCATATATTTT. Protein product: CASSDDLYTIYF.

J is TRBJ2-7 and V is TRBV2, with D possibly being TRBD2 (6 bases). Trimming took 6 bases from V and 3 from J, leaving 18 bases between them. Germline CDR1 and CDR2: SNHLY and FYNNEI. The CDR3 loop spans 15 amino acids. CDR3 sequence reads: CASRGTRLDNYEQYF. The CDR3 DNA is TGTGCCAGCAGGGGAACACGACTAGACAACTACGAGCAGTACTTC. The full variable domain, with the rest looked up from reference TRBV2 and TRBJ2-7, is EPEVTQTPSHQVTQMGQEVILRCVPISNHLYFYWYRQILGQKVEFLVSFYNNEISEKSEIFDDQFSVERPDGSNFTLKIRSTKLEDSAMYFCASRGTRLDNYEQYFGPGTRLTVT.

The chain joins TRBV7-2 to TRBJ2-5; either TRBD1 or TRBD2 may fit D (5 bases each). CDR3 size: 15 residues. V lost 2 bases and J 2 bases, leaving 12 bases between the germline ends. Per germline, CDR1 SGHTA and CDR2 FQGNSA. CDR3 loop: CASSLLGERQETQYF. In DNA form, the CDR3 reads TGTGCCAGCAGCTTATTGGGGGAGAGACAAGAGACCCAGTACTTC. Filled out from reference TRBV7-2 and TRBJ2-5, the complete variable domain reads GAGVSQSPSNKVTEKGKDVELRCDPISGHTALYWYRQSLGQGLEFLIYFQGNSAPDKSGLPSDRFSAERTGGSVSTLTIQRTQQEDSAVYLCASSLLGERQETQYFGPGTRLLVL.

This clonotype was detected many times. This sequence joins TRBV19 and TRBJ1-4; 10 nucleotides line up with TRBD1. The CDR3 length is 17 residues. Trimming at V came to 4 bases and at J to 6 bases, leaving 11 bases not matched to a gene. Germline CDR1 reads LNHDA; CDR2 reads SQIVND (reference sequence). The chain's CDR3 is CASSSHFRDRGDEKLFF. CDR3 nucleotides: TGTGCCAGTAGTAGCCACTTCCGGGACAGGGGAGATGAAAAACTGTTTTTT.

CDR3 in DNA: TGTGCCAGCAGCCGTAGCAGCGAGGGGACCTACGAGCAGTACTTC. It encodes CASSRSSEGTYEQYF. The V and J genes are TRBV7-8 and TRBJ2-7; D is possibly TRBD1 or TRBD2 (5 bases each). Germline assignment: CDR1 SGHVS and CDR2 FQNEAQ. Trimming removed 5 bases at V and 2 bases at J, with 16 bases between. This CDR3 region has 15 residues.

The V and J genes are TRBV20-1 and TRBJ2-5; 7 positions agree with TRBD2. The CDR3 has 14 residues. Trimming took 5 bases from V and 4 from J; bases not matched to a gene: 10. Germline loops: CDR1 DFQATT, CDR2 SNEGSKA (reference sequence). CDR3 bases: TGCAGTGCTTTGGCGGGGGAGCGCGTAGAGACCCAGTACTTC. Translated, it gives CSALAGERVETQYF.

In its sample, this clonotype is medium-sized. The chain links TRBV7-8 to TRBJ2-7, with 11 bases matching TRBD2. The junction had 3 bases not matched to a gene; V was cut back by 1 base and J by 4 bases. The CDR3 consists of 15 residues. Germline CDR1 reads SGHVS; CDR2 reads FQNEAQ. CDR3 residues: CASSLVSGGDYEQYV. The DNA of the CDR3 is TGTGCCAGCAGCTTAGTTAGCGGGGGGGATTACGAGCAGTACGTC.

The chain combines TRBV7-3 with TRBJ2-3; D is possibly TRBD2 (6 bases). The CDR3 covers 12 residues. The germline gives CDR1 SGHTA, CDR2 FQGTGA. V was trimmed by 1 base and J by 9 bases, leaving 8 bases between them. As DNA, the CDR3 is TGTGCCAGCAGCTTAAGCGGGGACACGCAGTATTTT. Translation gives CASSLSGDTQYF.

Relative to its sample, this clonotype is medium-sized. The genes are TRBV2 and TRBJ1-2; TRBD1 matches 7 bases. The CDR3 has 14 amino acids. CDR1 and CDR2 from the germline V gene are SNHLY and FYNNEI. The V gene end was trimmed by 3 bases and the J gene end by 1 base; junction bases not matched to a gene: 2. As DNA, the CDR3 is TGTGCCAGCAGTGAGGACAGGAGTAACTATGGCTACACCTTC. Translated, it gives CASSEDRSNYGYTF. Together with reference TRBV2 and TRBJ1-2, the CDR3 gives the full variable domain: EPEVTQTPSHQVTQMGQEVILRCVPISNHLYFYWYRQILGQKVEFLVSFYNNEISEKSEIFDDQFSVERPDGSNFTLKIRSTKLEDSAMYFCASSEDRSNYGYTFGSGTRLTVV.

This chain connects TRBV29-1 to TRBJ2-1; tentatively, D is TRBD1 or TRBD2 (5 bases each). This CDR3 is 16 amino acids long. Germline lookup yields CDR1 SQVTM and CDR2 ANQGSEA. V lost 0 bases, J lost 0 bases, and 12 bases lay in between. CDR3 protein: CSVEEGTGSSYNEQFF. The CDR3 nucleotides read TGCAGCGTTGAAGAGGGGACGGGAAGCTCCTACAATGAGCAGTTCTTC.

This clonotype was recorded a few times. The genes are TRBV10-2 and TRBJ1-4; unclear D gene. V was pared by 4 bases and J by 8 bases, with 11 bases between. CDR3 length: 13 amino acids. CDR1 WSHSY and CDR2 SAAADI come from the germline V gene. The CDR3 spells CASSALGGEKLFF. The CDR3 region has the DNA TGCGCCAGCAGTGCCTTGGGAGGGGAAAAACTGTTTTTT.

J is TRBJ2-7 and V is TRBV19, with D perhaps matching TRBD2 (5 bases). Trimming left V 5 bases short and J 4 bases short, with 12 bases between. The CDR3 has 13 residues. Germline-derived CDR1 and CDR2 are LNHDA and SQIVND (reference sequence). The CDR3 reads CASSPRDAYEQYF. CDR3 DNA sequence: TGTGCCAGTAGTCCCCGGGATGCATACGAGCAGTACTTC.

This clonotype was recorded at least ten times. The genes are TRBV6-5 and TRBJ2-3; 7 bases are a match to TRBD1. V was clipped by 4 bases and J by 2 bases; unmatched bases: 6. CDR1 is MNHEY and CDR2 is SVGAGI in the germline V gene. This CDR3 has 15 amino acids. The CDR3 region has the DNA TGTGCCAGCAGTTCAGGGGGTGGGTACACAGATACGCAGTATTTT. This codes for CASSSGGGYTDTQYF.

The rearrangement links TRBV29-1 to TRBJ2-7, with 7 bases lining up with TRBD1. This CDR3 is built from 13 residues. CDR1 SQVTM and CDR2 ANQGSEA come from the germline V gene. V shed 7 bases and J 3 bases; nucleotides not matched to a gene: 9. The CDR3 DNA follows: TGCAGCGGGGCCCGGGACAGCAGCTACGAGCAGTACTTC. Protein product: CSGARDSSYEQYF.

The table lists this clonotype with many counts. The chain uses TRBV7-8 and TRBJ1-2; D remains ambiguous. Deletions cut 5 bases from V and 6 bases from J, with 13 bases between. CDR3 length: 13 amino acids. Germline loops: CDR1 SGHVS, CDR2 FQNEAQ. This chain's CDR3 is CASSDPTSDGYTF. CDR3 coding DNA: TGTGCCAGCAGCGACCCCACTAGCGATGGCTACACCTTC.

V and J are TRBV19 and TRBJ1-1; D uncertain. The ends were cut back, 11 bases at V and 4 bases at J, with 11 bases in the middle. Germline V gives CDR1 LNHDA, CDR2 SQIVND (reference sequence). This CDR3 comprises 11 residues. CDR3 loop: CASREATEAFF. Here the CDR3 DNA reads TGTGCCTCTCGGGAGGCCACTGAAGCTTTCTTT.

This clonotype was counted a few times. This chain uses TRBV6-1 with TRBJ2-3; the D is unclear. Deletions cut 4 bases from V and 3 bases from J, with 2 bases between. The CDR3 contains 11 residues. CDR1 is MNHNS, CDR2 SASEGT, per germline. CDR3 sequence: CASSATDTQYF. As DNA, the CDR3 is TGTGCCAGCAGTGCTACAGATACGCAGTATTTT.

The chain uses TRBV7-6 and TRBJ2-5; D is unresolved. This CDR3 contains 13 residues. The germline CDR1 and CDR2 sequences are SGHVS and FNYEAQ. The ends were cut back, 1 base at V and 5 bases at J, with 8 bases in the middle. CDR3 region: CASSLGQVETQYF. In DNA, the CDR3 is TGTGCCAGCAGCTTAGGCCAGGTGGAGACCCAGTACTTC.

At least ten counts were recorded for this clonotype. This chain links TRBV7-8 with TRBJ2-2; weak D call: TRBD2 (6 bases). CDR1 SGHVS and CDR2 FQNEAQ come from the germline V gene. This CDR3 spans 16 amino acids. Trimming cost V 7 bases and J 4 bases, with 19 bases left between them. In DNA, the CDR3 is TGTGCCAGCATTTATCCCCGCGGGGCGGCCACCGGGGAGCTGTTTTTT. Protein product: CASIYPRGAATGELFF.

By sample fraction, this clonotype is medium-sized (0.01 to 0.1%). The genes are TRBV2 and TRBJ2-7; no definite D call. The V and J ends lost 1 base and 6 bases respectively, with 13 bases between them. Germline CDR1 SNHLY, CDR2 FYNNEI. CDR3 length: 14 amino acids. Written as DNA, the CDR3 is TGTGCCAGCAGTGAAGGGCTCGCTGCCCTCGAGCAGTACGTC. It encodes CASSEGLAALEQYV.